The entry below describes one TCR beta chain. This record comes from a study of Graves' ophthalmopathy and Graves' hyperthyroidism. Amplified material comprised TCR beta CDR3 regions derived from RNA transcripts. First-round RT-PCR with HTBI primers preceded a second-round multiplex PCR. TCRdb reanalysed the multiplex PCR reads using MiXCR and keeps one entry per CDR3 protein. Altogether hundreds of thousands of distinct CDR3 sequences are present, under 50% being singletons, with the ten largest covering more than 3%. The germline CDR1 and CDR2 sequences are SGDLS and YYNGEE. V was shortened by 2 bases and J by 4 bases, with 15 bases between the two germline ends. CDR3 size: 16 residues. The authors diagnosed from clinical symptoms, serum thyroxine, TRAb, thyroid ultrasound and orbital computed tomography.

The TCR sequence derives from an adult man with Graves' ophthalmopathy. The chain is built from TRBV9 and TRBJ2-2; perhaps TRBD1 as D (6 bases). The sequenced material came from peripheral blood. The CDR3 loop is CASSVTPGAATGELFF. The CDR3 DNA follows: TGTGCCAGCAGCGTTACTCCAGGGGCCGCCACCGGGGAGCTGTTTTTT.